This passage covers 32 T cell receptor beta chains from one sample sequenced in a study of blood T cell repertoires in COVID-19. Here immunoSEQ multiplex PCR was the method, and the copy in TCRdb shows in-frame clones only, minus some. Of roughly 30,000 clones listed, approximately 93% were seen once; the top ten hold under 4%. The source material was peripheral blood. All receptors derive from a man aged 60 to 69 with acute or convalescent COVID-19.

The chain couples TRBV2 to TRBJ2-7; 12 nucleotides line up with TRBD1. Germline CDR1 SNHLY, CDR2 FYNNEI. The CDR3 extends over 15 amino acids. Trimming took 5 bases from V and 6 from J; bases not matched to a gene: 8. The chain's CDR3 is CASSRSGQGAGEQYF. CDR3 coding DNA: TGTGCCAGCAGTCGATCGGGACAGGGGGCGGGCGAGCAGTACTTC. The whole variable domain, remainder taken from reference TRBV2 and TRBJ2-7, is EPEVTQTPSHQVTQMGQEVILRCVPISNHLYFYWYRQILGQKVEFLVSFYNNEISEKSEIFDDQFSVERPDGSNFTLKIRSTKLEDSAMYFCASSRSGQGAGEQYFGPGTRLTVT.

This clone showed up just once. The chain joins TRBV4-2 to TRBJ2-1, with D perhaps matching TRBD2 (5 bases). CDR1 LGHNA and CDR2 YNFKEQ come from the germline V gene. V lost 1 base and J 5 bases, leaving 12 bases between the germline ends. The CDR3 runs 15 residues. The CDR3, as DNA: TGTGCCAGCAGCCAAGTTAATAGCGAAGACAATGAGCAGTTCTTC. Residues: CASSQVNSEDNEQFF.

The chain recombines TRBV7-9 with TRBJ2-3, with D maybe TRBD2 (5 bases). V dropped 3 bases and J dropped 6 bases, with 16 bases sitting between them. Germline V lookup: CDR1 SEHNR, CDR2 FQNEAQ (reference sequence). This CDR3 has 15 amino acids. CDR3 sequence reads: CASSLSGYIADTQYF. CDR3 sequence (DNA): TGTGCCAGCAGCTTGTCGGGATACATCGCCGATACGCAGTATTTT.

This sequence joins TRBV18 and TRBJ2-1; perhaps TRBD2 as D (5 bases). The CDR3 loop spans 18 amino acids. Germline V gives CDR1 KGHSH, CDR2 LQKENI. V lost 3 bases and J lost 0, with 18 bases in between. The CDR3 DNA follows: TGTGCCAGCTCACCGAGACTACTCTCCTCGAACTCCTACAATGAGCAGTTCTTC. Translation: CASSPRLLSSNSYNEQFF.

The genes are TRBV19 and TRBJ2-3; 12 bases line up with TRBD2. The V and J ends lost 3 bases and 4 bases, in that order; junction bases with no gene match: 8. The V gene's germline CDR1 is LNHDA and CDR2 SQIVND (reference sequence). The CDR3 sequence is 17 residues long. For the CDR3, the DNA is TGTGCCAGTAGTATGCCCCTAGCGGGAGGGCCCGCAGATACGCAGTATTTT. Its translation: CASSMPLAGGPADTQYF.

The genes are TRBV5-6 and TRBJ2-1; a possible D gene is TRBD2 (7 bases). CDR3 length: 16 residues. Germline-derived CDR1 and CDR2 are SGHDT and YYEEEE. V lost 4 bases and J lost 3, with 17 bases in between. CDR3: CASSPGGGSRYNEQFF. The CDR3 DNA is TGTGCCAGCAGCCCGGGGGGCGGGAGCCGCTACAATGAGCAGTTCTTC.

The V call is TRBV7-2, the J call TRBJ2-3, with 7 positions matching TRBD2. V gave up 4 bases and J gave up 4 bases; unmatched junction bases: 11. Germline CDR1 and CDR2: SGHTA and FQGNSA. The CDR3 loop spans 16 amino acids. CDR3: CASSSRAAGVSDTQYF. The CDR3 nucleotides are TGTGCCAGCAGCTCCAGGGCGGCGGGAGTGTCAGATACGCAGTATTTT.

This clone was detected only once. DNA of the CDR3: TGTGCCACCAGGGCTCAGGATAGGACAGATACGCAGTATTTT. As protein: CATRAQDRTDTQYF. V and J are TRBV24-1 and TRBJ2-3; D gene uncertain. CDR3 size: 14 residues. Trimming left V 7 bases short and J 3 bases short, with 13 bases between. CDR1 and CDR2 (germline): KGHDR, SFDVKD.

The chain couples TRBV7-9 to TRBJ2-5; perhaps TRBD2 as D (7 bases). V lost 2 bases to trimming and J lost 9 bases, with 25 bases between them. This CDR3 is built from 17 residues. Per the germline V gene, CDR1 is SEHNR and CDR2 is FQNEAQ (reference sequence). The CDR3 nucleotides read TGTGCCAGCAGCTTACAAGGGACAACGGGAGCGGCGGGGGCCCAGTACTTC. Translating it yields CASSLQGTTGAAGAQYF.

V usage is TRBV5-1 and J usage is TRBJ2-2, with no clear D. Looked up from germline, CDR1 is SGHRS and CDR2 is YFSETQ. The CDR3 has 15 amino acids. V lost 0 bases, J lost 2 bases, and 8 bases lay in between. In DNA form, the CDR3 reads TGCGCCAGCAGCTTGGTGGCAGGAAACACCGGGGAGCTGTTTTTT. The encoded protein is CASSLVAGNTGELFF. The whole variable domain, filled in from reference TRBV5-1 and TRBJ2-2, reads KAGVTQTPRYLIKTRGQQVTLSCSPISGHRSVSWYQQTPGQGLQFLFEYFSETQRNKGNFPGRFSGRQFSNSRSEMNVSTLELGDSALYLCASSLVAGNTGELFFGEGSRLTVL.

The chain joins TRBV6-6 to TRBJ2-1, with a tentative D call TRBD1 (6 bases). Trimming removed 0 bases at V and 5 bases at J, with 8 bases between. CDR1 is MNHNY, CDR2 SVGAGI, per germline (reference sequence). The CDR3 totals 14 residues. The chain's CDR3 is CASSYSRQDNEQFF. The CDR3, as DNA: TGTGCCAGCAGTTACTCGAGACAGGACAATGAGCAGTTCTTC.

The V gene is TRBV19, the J gene TRBJ1-3, with D possibly being TRBD1 (6 bases). Trimming shortened V by 2 bases and J by 3 bases, and 17 bases separated the two germline ends. Germline V gene data show CDR1 as LNHDA and CDR2 as SQIVND (reference sequence). The length of the CDR3 is 17 residues. CDR3 loop: CASSIPWTDSYGNTIYF. For the CDR3, the DNA is TGTGCCAGTAGTATACCCTGGACAGACAGCTATGGAAACACCATATATTTT.

Written as DNA, the CDR3 is TGTGCCAGCTCAGGGATCTACGAGCAGTACTTC. Its translation is CASSGIYEQYF. The chain carries TRBV3-1 (or the pseudogene TRBV3-2) and TRBJ2-7, with D possibly TRBD1 on 5 matching bases. Germline V gene data show CDR1 as LGHDT and CDR2 as YNNKEL (reference sequence). This CDR3 contains 11 residues. Trimming took off 8 bases at V and 3 bases at J, with 8 bases between the two ends.

CDR3 loop: CASSPLGGANTGELFF. CDR3 in DNA: TGTGCCAGCAGTCCACTCGGCGGGGCGAACACCGGGGAGCTGTTTTTT. This rearrangement joins TRBV7-3 to TRBJ2-2; the D gene is possibly TRBD2 (6 bases). CDR1 is SGHTA and CDR2 is FQGTGA in the germline V gene. Between the trimmed V and J ends, which lost 6 bases and 0 bases, there was a span of 14 bases. This CDR3 is 16 amino acids long. Combining the CDR3 with reference TRBV7-3 and TRBJ2-2 gives the whole variable domain GAGVSQTPSNKVTEKGKYVELRCDPISGHTALYWYRQSLGQGPEFLIYFQGTGAADDSGLPNDRFFAVRPEGSVSTLKIQRTERGDSAVYLCASSPLGGANTGELFFGEGSRLTVL.

The CDR3 here is CASSWRTGELFF. CDR3 bases: TGTGCCAGCAGCTGGCGGACCGGGGAGCTGTTTTTT. J is TRBJ2-2 and V is TRBV5-4; D remains ambiguous. This CDR3 comprises 12 residues. Trimming removed 3 bases at V and 5 bases at J, with 5 bases between. Germline V lookup: CDR1 SGHNT, CDR2 YYREEE (reference sequence).

The chain recombines TRBV27 with TRBJ1-1; D gene ambiguous. The germline V gene has CDR1 MNHEY and CDR2 SMNVEV (reference sequence). The ends were cut back, 0 bases at V and 8 bases at J, with 10 bases in the middle. The CDR3 runs to 13 residues. For the CDR3, the DNA is TGTGCCAGCAGTTTATCCCGTAGTTGGGAAGCTTTCTTT. Amino acids: CASSLSRSWEAFF.

The chain combines TRBV12-3 or TRBV12-4 with TRBJ1-1; 7 bases fit TRBD1. This CDR3 is built from 13 residues. V lost 5 bases to trimming and J lost 8 bases; unmatched junction nucleotides: 8. CDR3 residues: CASSGNRGSEAFF. The CDR3 DNA follows: TGTGCCAGCAGTGGGAACAGGGGATCCGAAGCTTTCTTT.

A few counts support this clone. The rearrangement links TRBV11-3 to TRBJ2-7, with TRBD2 identical over 11 bases. This CDR3 is built from 15 residues. Germline CDR1 SGHNT, CDR2 YENEEA. Germline trimming cut 5 bases from V and 3 bases from J; bases unmatched to any gene: 6. The CDR3 DNA reads TGTGCCAGCAGCCAGCTAGCGGGAGGCCTCTACGAGCAGTACTTC. Residues: CASSQLAGGLYEQYF.

This sequence joins TRBV5-4 and TRBJ2-7; 9 bases line up with TRBD1. Germline values: CDR1 SGHNT, CDR2 YYREEE (reference sequence). V lost 2 bases, J lost 4 bases, and 4 bases stayed unmatched. This CDR3 region has 14 residues. The CDR3 DNA reads as TGTGCCAGCAGCTTTACAGGGGGCCGATACGAGCAGTACTTC. This translates into CASSFTGGRYEQYF.

The chain joins TRBV5-1 to TRBJ2-5; 8 nucleotides agree with TRBD2. The CDR3 loop spans 13 amino acids. V was clipped by 4 bases and J by 5 bases; unmatched bases: 4. Germline-derived CDR1 and CDR2 are SGHRS and YFSETQ. Here the CDR3 DNA reads TGCGCCAGCAGCCCGGGACTAGTGGAGACCCAGTACTTC. This encodes CASSPGLVETQYF.

The chain links TRBV6-5 to TRBJ2-3; no definite D call. V was trimmed by 0 bases and J by 4 bases, leaving 5 bases between them. Looked up from germline, CDR1 is MNHEY and CDR2 is SVGAGI. The CDR3 covers 13 residues. The CDR3 loop reads CASSYSRADTQYF. In DNA, the CDR3 is TGTGCCAGCAGTTACTCACGGGCAGATACGCAGTATTTT.

The rearrangement joins TRBV15 to TRBJ1-1; a weak D match, TRBD1 (6 bases). The CDR3 spans 14 residues. The V end was cut by 5 bases, the J end by 1 base, with 11 bases between. The germline V gene encodes CDR1 LNHNV and CDR2 YYDKDF (reference sequence). Here the CDR3 reads CATSPWTANTEAFF. CDR3 nucleotide sequence: TGTGCCACCAGCCCCTGGACAGCGAACACTGAAGCTTTCTTT.

The V call is TRBV29-1, the J call TRBJ1-4, with no clear D. CDR3 length equals 14 residues. The V gene lost 4 bases and the J gene lost 6 bases, with 15 bases spanning the gap. Germline CDR1 and CDR2: SQVTM and ANQGSEA. The CDR3 is CSVGGTGVDEKLFF. Here the CDR3 DNA reads TGCAGCGTTGGCGGCACGGGAGTGGATGAAAAACTGTTTTTT. The variable domain in full, completed from reference TRBV29-1 and TRBJ1-4, reads SAVISQKPSRDICQRGTSLTIQCQVDSQVTMMFWYRQQPGQSLTLIATANQGSEATYESGFVIDKFPISRPNLTFSTLTVSNMSPEDSSIYLCSVGGTGVDEKLFFGSGTQLSVL.

This rearrangement joins TRBV5-1 to TRBJ2-2, with D perhaps matching TRBD2 (6 bases). Deletions cut 1 base from V and 4 bases from J, with 11 bases between. Germline assignment: CDR1 SGHRS and CDR2 YFSETQ. CDR3 length equals 15 residues. CDR3 DNA: TGCGCCAGCAGCTTGTCCCAGGGAGGCACCGGGGAGCTGTTTTTT. Its translation is CASSLSQGGTGELFF.

The chain recombines TRBV6-1 with TRBJ1-2; 7 bases line up with TRBD1. V shed 4 bases, J shed 0 bases, and the junction held 11 bases outside the gene matches. In germline, CDR1 is MNHNS, CDR2 SASEGT. The CDR3 contains 17 residues. CDR3 nucleotide sequence: TGTGCCAGCAGTGCAGACAGGGAAGGGCGTCCTAACTATGGCTACACCTTC. Translated, it gives CASSADREGRPNYGYTF.

The CDR3 protein is CAIERRGTNEQFF. The CDR3 DNA reads TGTGCCATCGAGAGACGGGGAACCAATGAGCAGTTCTTC. The chain is built from TRBV10-3 and TRBJ2-1; maybe TRBD2 (5 bases). Germline lookup yields CDR1 ENHRY and CDR2 SYGVKD. The CDR3 has 13 residues. With 8 bases removed from V and 6 bases from J, the gap between germline ends came to 14 bases.

This chain joins TRBV10-3 and TRBJ1-1; no reliable D call. This CDR3 is 13 amino acids long. Germline V lookup: CDR1 ENHRY, CDR2 SYGVKD. Trimming removed 6 bases from V and 4 bases from J, with 12 bases in between. CDR3 sequence: CAISLRDATEAFF. CDR3 DNA sequence: TGTGCCATCAGCCTCCGGGATGCCACTGAAGCTTTCTTT.

V gene TRBV2 combines with J gene TRBJ2-1, with TRBD2 identical over 7 bases. Germline CDR1 and CDR2: SNHLY and FYNNEI. CDR3 length equals 16 residues. With 4 bases clipped from V and 0 bases from J, the junction kept 6 bases outside the gene matches. The CDR3 DNA follows: TGTGCCAGCAGTGGAAAGCGGGGCTACTCCTACAATGAGCAGTTCTTC. The encoded protein is CASSGKRGYSYNEQFF.

As for this clone: A junction boundary mismatches the germline segment, possibly from a read error. The chain employs TRBV15 and TRBJ1-2, with D perhaps TRBD1 (5 bases). The CDR3 sequence is 13 residues long. CDR1 and CDR2 (germline): LNHNV, YYDKDF (reference sequence). CDR3 in amino acids: CATSRDQGRSRDF. The CDR3 DNA is TGTGCCACCAGCAGAGATCAGGGCCGATCCCGAGACTTC.

The chain links TRBV4-2 to TRBJ2-7; D uncertain. Germline V CDR1 and CDR2: LGHNA, YNFKEQ. The CDR3 contains 15 residues. Trimming removed 1 base from V and 0 bases from J, with 10 bases in between. DNA of the CDR3: TGTGCCAGCAGCCAAGTTCCCAGTCCCTCCTACGAGCAGTACTTC. Amino acid sequence: CASSQVPSPSYEQYF.

The chain links TRBV6-5 to TRBJ2-2; D may be TRBD1 (6 bases). The CDR3 runs 13 residues. Germline V gives CDR1 MNHEY, CDR2 SVGAGI. V was cut by 0 bases and J by 7 bases, with 6 bases left in between. For the CDR3, the DNA is TGTGCCAGCAGTTACTCCAGGGGCGGGGAGCTGTTTTTT. Protein product: CASSYSRGGELFF.

The rearrangement links TRBV5-6 to TRBJ2-1; 8 bases line up with TRBD1. V lost 1 base and J lost 7; bases outside the gene matches: 7. The CDR3 extends over 15 amino acids. The germline CDR1 and CDR2 sequences are SGHDT and YYEEEE. The CDR3 is CASSLSQGATNEQFF. In DNA form, the CDR3 reads TGTGCCAGCAGCTTGTCTCAGGGGGCGACGAATGAGCAGTTCTTC.